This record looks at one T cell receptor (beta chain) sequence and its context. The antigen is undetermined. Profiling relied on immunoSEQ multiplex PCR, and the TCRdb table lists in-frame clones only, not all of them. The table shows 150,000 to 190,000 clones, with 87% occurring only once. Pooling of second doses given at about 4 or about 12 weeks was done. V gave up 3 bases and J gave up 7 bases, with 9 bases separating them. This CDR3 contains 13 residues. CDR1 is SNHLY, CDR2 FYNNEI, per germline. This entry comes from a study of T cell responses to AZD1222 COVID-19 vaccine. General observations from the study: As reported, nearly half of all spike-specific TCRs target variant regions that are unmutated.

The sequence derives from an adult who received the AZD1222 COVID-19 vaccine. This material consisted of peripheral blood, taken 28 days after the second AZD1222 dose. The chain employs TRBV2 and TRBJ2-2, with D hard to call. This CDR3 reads CASSERTIGELFF. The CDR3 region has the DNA TGTGCCAGCAGTGAGAGAACGATCGGGGAGCTGTTTTTT.